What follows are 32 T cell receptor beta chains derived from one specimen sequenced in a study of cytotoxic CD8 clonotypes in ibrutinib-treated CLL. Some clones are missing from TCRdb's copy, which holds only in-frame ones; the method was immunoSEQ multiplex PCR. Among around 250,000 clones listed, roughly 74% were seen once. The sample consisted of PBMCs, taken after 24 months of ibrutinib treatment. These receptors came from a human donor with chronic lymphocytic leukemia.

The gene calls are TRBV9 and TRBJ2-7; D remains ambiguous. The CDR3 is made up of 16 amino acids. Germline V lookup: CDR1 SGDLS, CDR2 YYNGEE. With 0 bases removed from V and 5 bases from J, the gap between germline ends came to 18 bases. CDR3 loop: CASSVESSNSIDEQYF. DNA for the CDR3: TGTGCCAGCAGCGTAGAAAGCAGTAATAGTATCGACGAGCAGTACTTC.

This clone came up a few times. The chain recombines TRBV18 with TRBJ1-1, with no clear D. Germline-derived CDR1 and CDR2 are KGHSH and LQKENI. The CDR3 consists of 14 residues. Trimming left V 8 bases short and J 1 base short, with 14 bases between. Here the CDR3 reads CASQLGGQNTEAFF. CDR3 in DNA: TGTGCCAGCCAACTCGGAGGGCAGAACACTGAAGCTTTCTTT.

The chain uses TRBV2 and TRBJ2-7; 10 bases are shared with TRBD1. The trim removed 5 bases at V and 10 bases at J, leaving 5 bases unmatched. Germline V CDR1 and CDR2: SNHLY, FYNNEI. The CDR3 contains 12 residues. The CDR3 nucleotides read TGTGCCAGCAGTTGGGACAGGGGATTTCAGTACTTC. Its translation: CASSWDRGFQYF.

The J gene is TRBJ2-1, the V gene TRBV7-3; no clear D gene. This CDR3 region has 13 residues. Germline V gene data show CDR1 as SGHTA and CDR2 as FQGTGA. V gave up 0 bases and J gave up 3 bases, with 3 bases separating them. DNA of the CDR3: TGTGCCAGCAGCTTAACGGTCTACAATGAGCAGTTCTTC. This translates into CASSLTVYNEQFF.

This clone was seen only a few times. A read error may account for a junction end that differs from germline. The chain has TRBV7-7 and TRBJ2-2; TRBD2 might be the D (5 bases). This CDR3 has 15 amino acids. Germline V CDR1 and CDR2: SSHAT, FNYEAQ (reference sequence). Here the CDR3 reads CASSLRGSATGELFF. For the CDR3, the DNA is TGTGCTAGCAGCCTACGAGGTAGCGCCACCGGGGAGCTGTTTTTT. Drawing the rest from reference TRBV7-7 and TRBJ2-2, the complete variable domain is GAGVSQSPRYKVTKRGQDVTLRCDPISSHATLYWYQQALGQGPEFLTYFNYEAQPDKSGLPSDRFSAERPEGSISTLTIQRTEQRDSAMYRCASSLRGSATGELFFGEGSRLTVL.

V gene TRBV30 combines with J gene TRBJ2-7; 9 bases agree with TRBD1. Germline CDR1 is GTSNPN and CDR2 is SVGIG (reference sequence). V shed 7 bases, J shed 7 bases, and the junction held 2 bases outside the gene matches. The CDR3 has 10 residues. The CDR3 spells CALDRGEQYF. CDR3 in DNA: TGTGCCTTGGACAGGGGTGAGCAGTACTTC.

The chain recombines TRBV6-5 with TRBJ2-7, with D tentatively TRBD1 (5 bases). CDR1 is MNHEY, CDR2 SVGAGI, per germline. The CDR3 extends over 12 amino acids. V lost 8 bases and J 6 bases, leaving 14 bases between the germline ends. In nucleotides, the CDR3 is TGTGCCAGCGGGCACAGGACGTCCGAGCAGTACTTC. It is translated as CASGHRTSEQYF.

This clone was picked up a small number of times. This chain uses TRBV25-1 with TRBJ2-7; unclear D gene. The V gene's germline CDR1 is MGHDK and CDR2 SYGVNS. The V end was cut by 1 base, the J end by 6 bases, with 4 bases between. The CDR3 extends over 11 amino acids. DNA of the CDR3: TGTGCCAGCAGTGAATTCTTCGAGCAGTACTTC. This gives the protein CASSEFFEQYF.

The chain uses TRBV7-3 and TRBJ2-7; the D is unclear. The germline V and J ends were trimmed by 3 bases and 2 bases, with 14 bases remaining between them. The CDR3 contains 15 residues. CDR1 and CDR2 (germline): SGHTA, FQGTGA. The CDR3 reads CASSLLYSNTYEQYF. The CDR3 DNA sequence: TGTGCCAGCAGCTTGCTATATTCGAATACCTACGAGCAGTACTTC.

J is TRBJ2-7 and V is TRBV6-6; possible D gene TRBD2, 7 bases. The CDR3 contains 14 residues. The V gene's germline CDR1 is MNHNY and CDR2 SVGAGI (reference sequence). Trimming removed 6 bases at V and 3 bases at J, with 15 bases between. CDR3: CASRKGLGGYEQYF. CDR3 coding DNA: TGTGCCAGCAGAAAAGGACTAGGGGGCTACGAGCAGTACTTC.

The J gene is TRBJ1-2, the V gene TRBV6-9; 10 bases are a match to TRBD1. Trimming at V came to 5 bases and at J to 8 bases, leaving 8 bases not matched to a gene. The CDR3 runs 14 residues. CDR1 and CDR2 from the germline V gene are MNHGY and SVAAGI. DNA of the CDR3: TGTGCCAGCAGTCCGACAGGGGGCGGAGAGGGCTACACCTTC. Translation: CASSPTGGGEGYTF.

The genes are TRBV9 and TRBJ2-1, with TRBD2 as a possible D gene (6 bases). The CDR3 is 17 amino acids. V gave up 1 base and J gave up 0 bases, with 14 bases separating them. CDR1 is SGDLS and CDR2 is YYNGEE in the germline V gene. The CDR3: CASSVPEGRSSYNEQFF. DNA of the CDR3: TGTGCCAGCAGCGTACCGGAGGGCAGGAGCTCCTACAATGAGCAGTTCTTC.

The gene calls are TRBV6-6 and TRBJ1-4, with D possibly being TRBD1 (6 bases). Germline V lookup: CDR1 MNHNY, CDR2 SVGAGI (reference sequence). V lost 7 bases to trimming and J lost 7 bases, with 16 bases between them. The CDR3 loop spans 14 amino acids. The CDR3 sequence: CASTTWGAREKLFF. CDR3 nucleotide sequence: TGTGCCAGCACCACATGGGGGGCGCGTGAAAAACTGTTTTTT.

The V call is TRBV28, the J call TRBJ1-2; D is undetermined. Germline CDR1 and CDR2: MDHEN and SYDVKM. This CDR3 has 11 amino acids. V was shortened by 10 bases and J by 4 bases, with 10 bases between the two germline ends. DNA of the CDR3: TGTGCCACCCGTTTTCGCTATGGCTACACCTTC. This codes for CATRFRYGYTF.

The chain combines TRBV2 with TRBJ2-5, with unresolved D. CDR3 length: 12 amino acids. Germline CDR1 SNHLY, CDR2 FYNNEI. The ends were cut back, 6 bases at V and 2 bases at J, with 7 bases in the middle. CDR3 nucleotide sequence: TGTGCCAGCAGACCAGTACAAGAGACCCAGTACTTC. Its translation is CASRPVQETQYF.

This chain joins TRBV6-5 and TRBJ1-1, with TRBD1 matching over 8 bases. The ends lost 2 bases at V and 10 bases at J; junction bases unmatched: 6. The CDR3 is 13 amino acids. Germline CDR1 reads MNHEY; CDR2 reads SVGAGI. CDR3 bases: TGTGCCAGCAGTTACGGGCCCGACAGGGGAGCTTTCTTT. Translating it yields CASSYGPDRGAFF.

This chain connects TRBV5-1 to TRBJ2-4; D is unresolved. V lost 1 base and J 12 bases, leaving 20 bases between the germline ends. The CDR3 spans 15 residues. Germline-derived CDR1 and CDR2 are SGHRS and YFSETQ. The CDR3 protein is CASSLLSPPGWGQYF. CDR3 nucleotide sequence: TGCGCCAGCAGCTTGTTAAGCCCGCCGGGTTGGGGTCAGTACTTC.

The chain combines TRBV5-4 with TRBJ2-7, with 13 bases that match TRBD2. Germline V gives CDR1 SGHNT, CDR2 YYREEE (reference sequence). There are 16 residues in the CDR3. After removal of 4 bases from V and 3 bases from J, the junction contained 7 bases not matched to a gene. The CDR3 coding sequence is TGTGCCAGCAGCCTGGGACTAGCGGGGCTCAACTACGAGCAGTACTTC. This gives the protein CASSLGLAGLNYEQYF.

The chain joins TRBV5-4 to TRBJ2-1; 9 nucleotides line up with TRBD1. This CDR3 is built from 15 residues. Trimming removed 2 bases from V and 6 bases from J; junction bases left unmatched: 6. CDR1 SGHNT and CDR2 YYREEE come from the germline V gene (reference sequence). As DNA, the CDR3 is TGTGCCAGCAGCTTCGGACAGGGGAATTCCAATGAGCAGTTCTTC. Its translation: CASSFGQGNSNEQFF.

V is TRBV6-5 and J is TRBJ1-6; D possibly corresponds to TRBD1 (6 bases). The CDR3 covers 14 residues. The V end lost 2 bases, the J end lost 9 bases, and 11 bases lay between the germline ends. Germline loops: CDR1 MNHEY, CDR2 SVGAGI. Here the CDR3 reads CASSYGRGLSPLHF. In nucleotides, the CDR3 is TGTGCCAGCAGTTACGGCAGGGGCCTTTCACCCCTCCACTTT.

The CDR3 DNA reads as TGCAGCGTTGAACGTCCCCTCGAGGGCACTGAAGCTTTCTTT. Translating gives CSVERPLEGTEAFF. This rearrangement joins TRBV29-1 to TRBJ1-1; D is ambiguous. The CDR3 loop spans 14 amino acids. The V gene lost 2 bases and the J gene lost 4 bases, with 14 bases spanning the gap. Germline CDR1 is SQVTM and CDR2 is ANQGSEA.

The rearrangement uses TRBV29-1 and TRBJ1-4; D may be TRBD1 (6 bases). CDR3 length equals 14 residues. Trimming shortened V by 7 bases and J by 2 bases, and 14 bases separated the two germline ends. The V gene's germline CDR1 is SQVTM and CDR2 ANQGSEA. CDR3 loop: CSAGWGRTNEKLFF. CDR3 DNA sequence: TGCAGCGCTGGATGGGGGCGGACTAATGAAAAACTGTTTTTT.

CDR3 sequence: CASSEAGRGREEQYF. CDR3 bases: TGTGCCAGCAGTGAAGCGGGACGCGGGAGGGAGGAGCAGTACTTC. The rearrangement joins TRBV2 to TRBJ2-7; 9 nucleotides agree with TRBD2. Germline loops: CDR1 SNHLY, CDR2 FYNNEI. The CDR3 contains 15 residues. V was clipped by 0 bases and J by 7 bases; unmatched bases: 7.

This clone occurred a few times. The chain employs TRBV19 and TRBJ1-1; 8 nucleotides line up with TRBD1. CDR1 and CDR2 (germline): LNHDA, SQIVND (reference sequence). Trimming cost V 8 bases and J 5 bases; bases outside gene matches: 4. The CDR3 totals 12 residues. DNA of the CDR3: TGTGCCAGTGATACAGGGGGGACTGAAGCTTTCTTT. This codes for CASDTGGTEAFF.

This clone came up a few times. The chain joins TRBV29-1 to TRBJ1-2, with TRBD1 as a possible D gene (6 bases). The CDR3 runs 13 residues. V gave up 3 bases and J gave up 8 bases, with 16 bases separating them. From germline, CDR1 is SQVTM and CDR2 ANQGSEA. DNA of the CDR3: TGCAGCGTTGAGCTCCTTTGGGGGCACGGCTACACCTTC. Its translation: CSVELLWGHGYTF.

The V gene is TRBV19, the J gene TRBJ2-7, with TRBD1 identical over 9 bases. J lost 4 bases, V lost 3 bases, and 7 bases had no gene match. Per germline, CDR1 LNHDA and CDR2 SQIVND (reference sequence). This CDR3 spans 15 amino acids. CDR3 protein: CASSIGTGYFYEQYF. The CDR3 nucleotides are TGTGCCAGTAGTATTGGGACAGGGTACTTTTACGAGCAGTACTTC.

This CDR3 reads CASNLSPDFQPQHF. The CDR3 DNA reads TGTGCCAGTAACCTGAGCCCCGACTTTCAGCCCCAGCATTTT. This chain connects TRBV19 to TRBJ1-5; D gene uncertain. The CDR3 contains 14 residues. Germline CDR1 reads LNHDA; CDR2 reads SQIVND (reference sequence). Trimming removed 7 bases at V and 6 bases at J, with 16 bases between.

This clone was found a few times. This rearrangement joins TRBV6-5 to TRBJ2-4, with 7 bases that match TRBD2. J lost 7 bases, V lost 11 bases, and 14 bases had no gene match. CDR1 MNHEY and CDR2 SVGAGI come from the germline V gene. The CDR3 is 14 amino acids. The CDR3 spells CASSKGGQLNIQYF. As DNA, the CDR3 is TGTGCCTCATCGAAGGGAGGGCAGCTGAACATTCAGTACTTC.

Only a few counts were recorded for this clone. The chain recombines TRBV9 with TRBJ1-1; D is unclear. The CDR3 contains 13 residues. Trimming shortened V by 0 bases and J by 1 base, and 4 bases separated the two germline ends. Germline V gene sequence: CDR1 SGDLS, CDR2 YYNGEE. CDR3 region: CASSVAGNTEAFF. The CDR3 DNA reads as TGTGCCAGCAGCGTAGCTGGGAACACTGAAGCTTTCTTT.

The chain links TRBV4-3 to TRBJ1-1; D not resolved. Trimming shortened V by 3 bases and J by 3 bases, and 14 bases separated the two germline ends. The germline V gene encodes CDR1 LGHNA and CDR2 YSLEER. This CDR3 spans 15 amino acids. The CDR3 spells CASSQIPGIHTEAFF. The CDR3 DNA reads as TGCGCCAGCAGCCAGATCCCTGGGATTCACACTGAAGCTTTCTTT.

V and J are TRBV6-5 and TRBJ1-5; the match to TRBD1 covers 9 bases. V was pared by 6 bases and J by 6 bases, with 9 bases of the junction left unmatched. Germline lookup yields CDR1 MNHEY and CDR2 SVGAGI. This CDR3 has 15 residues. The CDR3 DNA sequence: TGTGCCAGCAGGCCTAGTACAGGGGGCGGTCAGCCCCAGCATTTT. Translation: CASRPSTGGGQPQHF.

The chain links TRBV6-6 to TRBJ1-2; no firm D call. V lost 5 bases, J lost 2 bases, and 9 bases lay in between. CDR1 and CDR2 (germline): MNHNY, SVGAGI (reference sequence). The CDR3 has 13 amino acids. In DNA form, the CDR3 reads TGTGCCAGCAGTGAGACGGACAACTATGGCTACACCTTC. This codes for CASSETDNYGYTF.